This T cell receptor beta chain is from a study of T cell responses to AZD1222 COVID-19 vaccine. Study-wide results and limits: Unmutated variant regions are reportedly targeted by nearly half of spike-specific TCRs. An increase in Spike-specific TCR breadth and depth was observed after two AZD1222 doses. Along spike, vaccine-associated CD4 TCRs were found throughout, with dominance at 160-218 and 743-854.

Assay used: immunoSEQ multiplex PCR; TCRdb lists only in-frame clones, some missing. Here the sample spans around 100,000 clones, 80% to 95% being singletons. V lost 3 bases and J 4 bases, leaving 12 bases between the germline ends. CDR1 GTSNPN and CDR2 SVGIG come from the germline V gene (reference sequence). The CDR3 spans 14 residues. On this clone: Its cognate antigen is unknown.

This TCR derives from an adult in good health. The chain couples TRBV30 to TRBJ2-2, with D perhaps TRBD1 or TRBD2 (5 bases each). Sequences were derived from peripheral blood, sampled on day 0 of AZD1222 vaccination. The CDR3 coding sequence is TGTGCCTGGAGGAGGGGCGCCTCCACCGGGGAGCTGTTTTTT. Protein product: CAWRRGASTGELFF.